This T cell receptor (beta chain) was profiled in a study of cytomegalovirus exposure and HLA in healthy donors. A word on this clone: The antigen is unknown.

The PCR employed 60 Vbeta primers together with 13 Jbeta primers. Sequenced by immunoSEQ multiplex PCR; TCRdb stores in-frame clones only, minus some. Of 150,000 to 170,000 clones in the sample, approximately 69% are singletons; the top ten hold around 2.3%. Per the germline V gene, CDR1 is SNHLY and CDR2 is FYNNEI. With V trimmed by 6 bases and J by 5 bases, 6 bases remained unmatched. CDR3 length: 14 residues. Notes on the study in general: Altogether, around 160 TCR beta chains were recorded as cytomegalovirus-associated. Associated with HLA alleles at 0.05 false discovery rate in a later analysis were fewer than 20,000 TCR beta sequences. In a later analysis, parvovirus B19, influenza, CMV and Epstein-Barr virus appeared linked to several top co-occurrence clusters. A later analysis linked a missense DCLRE1C variant to TCR beta V- and J-gene trimming.

The sequenced sample consisted of PBMCs. The receptor was isolated from a man aged 30 to 39 in good health and CMV-seronegative. The chain links TRBV2 to TRBJ1-4; 7 nucleotides line up with TRBD1. Here the CDR3 reads CASSLGQINEKLFF. DNA for the CDR3: TGTGCCAGCAGCTTGGGACAGATCAATGAAAAACTGTTTTTT.